A selection of T cell receptor beta chains follows, all from one sample in a study of T cell responses to AZD1222 COVID-19 vaccine. Method: immunoSEQ multiplex PCR; TCRdb's copy keeps in-frame clones and lacks some. The repertoire has 94,000 or so clones, roughly nine tenths of them found once; the top ten carry more than 1.5%. This specimen consisted of peripheral blood, obtained on day 0 of AZD1222 vaccination. The receptor source for this set is an adult in good health. CDR3s include the opening cysteine and the closing phenylalanine or tryptophan.

CDR3 length | V gene | CDR3 protein
15 | TRBV19 | CASSTTGTGGHEQYF
13 | TRBV5-1 | CASSLNRDETQYF
16 | TRBV6-1 | CASSGLAGEVQETQYF
16 | TRBV7-9 | CASSLSTGTITDTQYF
13 | TRBV28 | CASRLGPTDTQYF
14 | TRBV5-1 | CASSLGDKNTEAFF
14 | TRBV30 | CASQSGADNQPQHF
14 | TRBV4-1 | CASSPLDRDYGYTF
11 | TRBV28 | CASISGGGYTF
14 | TRBV7-8 | CASSLVGSDGEQFF
12 | TRBV25-1 | CASSQQGYGYTF
15 | TRBV3-1/TRBV3-2 | CASSRGGLAYNEQFF
12 | TRBV28 | CASSPQINGYTF
14 | TRBV28 | CASSYGWDAYGYTF
15 | TRBV7-9 | CASSMRGTGPSGYTF
15 | TRBV7-8 | CASSLAGTGGGELFF
14 | TRBV6-5 | CASRAPGQGYGYTF
17 | TRBV10-2 | CASSESLLGPRIYGYTF
12 | TRBV2 | CASSETRYGYTF
12 | TRBV10-2 | CASSSDYNEQFF
13 | TRBV19 | CASRGTGNEKLFF
15 | TRBV7-9 | CASGGSGGPNSPLHF
12 | TRBV5-6 | CASSLLNSGYTF
14 | TRBV11-3 | CASSLGRSTDTQYF
14 | TRBV19 | CASSTLAGAHEQYF
18 | TRBV19 | CASSSFSGKGATNEKLFF
14 | TRBV19 | CASSITGSNQPQHF
18 | TRBV5-1 | CASSTGQGFTLTNEKLFF
13 | TRBV6-5 | CASSTDRASPLHF
15 | TRBV10-3 | CAISATSGGAGEQFF
11 | TRBV28 | CASEGSREQYF
14 | TRBV5-1 | CASSQDSGNYEQYF
13 | TRBV19 | CASSGQGSGEQFF
16 | TRBV2 | CASSELRVSSGNTIYF
13 | TRBV5-4 | CASSSGIGSEAFF
13 | TRBV27 | CASRSGGGGEQYF
14 | TRBV9 | CASSVAEVFDEQYF
15 | TRBV7-3 | CATSPAVSSYNEQFF
14 | TRBV9 | CASSQHGRDTEAFF
18 | TRBV28 | CASSSTLGLAENTDTQYF
15 | TRBV6-5 | CASSYPPRGNQPQHF
15 | TRBV2 | CASNSDRGSGNTIYF
13 | TRBV5-4 | CASSFGGAETQYF
17 | TRBV27 | CASSFSGRVSSYNEQFF
12 | TRBV19 | CASSPGFQPQHF
15 | TRBV5-4 | CASSSPGGSYNEQFF
15 | TRBV6-5 | CASSYLGGDQETQYF
15 | TRBV7-4 | CASSPNSGWGDEQYF
14 | TRBV6-5 | CASRRQGSVTEAFF